Detailed here is one TCR beta chain. Primers included in the PCR were 60 Vbeta and 13 Jbeta primers. Some clones are missing from TCRdb's copy, which holds only in-frame ones; the method was immunoSEQ multiplex PCR. The sample holds 90,000 to 100,000 clones, roughly 80% seen once. These data come from a study of cytomegalovirus exposure and HLA in healthy donors. This TCR was sampled from a man aged 40-50 years in good health and CMV-seropositive. Sequenced sample: PBMCs.

CDR3 protein: CASSLEETVQYF. DNA of the CDR3: TGTGCCAGCAGCTTAGAGGAGACAGTCCAGTACTTC. V is TRBV11-2 and J is TRBJ2-5; D possibly corresponds to TRBD1 (5 bases). This CDR3 is 12 amino acids long. V was shortened by 0 bases and J by 10 bases, with 9 bases between the two germline ends. Germline V gene sequence: CDR1 SGHAT, CDR2 FQNNGV.